This T cell receptor beta chain was profiled in a study of blood T cell repertoires in COVID-19. Study-wide background: The analysed material was cDNA or gDNA that came from T cells, B-cell-depleted T cells, or PBMCs.

The study recruited people aged about 18 to 90 years across around 24 US areas. All recovered Cohort 3 donors got two negative PCRs, got clearance, or saw symptom resolution. This CDR3 contains 18 residues. CDR1 is SGHVS, CDR2 FNYEAQ, per germline. V was clipped by 0 bases and J by 0 bases; unmatched bases: 7. Per the authors' pipeline: Amplification of reference gene primers was used by the study to estimate nucleated cell counts. Generated by immunoSEQ multiplex PCR, the TCRdb table keeps only in-frame clones and is missing some. V, J and clone size are those of that table, while D and trimming were read from the DNA. The sample consists of hundreds of thousands of clones, roughly 90% of them appearing once.

This clonotype was obtained from a man between 40 and 49 years old who had recovered from COVID-19. Sequenced material: PBMCs or T cells enriched from blood (not recorded which). This rearrangement joins TRBV7-6 to TRBJ1-1; 10 nucleotides agree with TRBD1. CDR3 bases: TGTGCCAGCAGCTTAGCGGCTAGGACAGGGGGATTGAACACTGAAGCTTTCTTT. Amino acid sequence: CASSLAARTGGLNTEAFF.